The rows below give T cell receptor beta chains drawn from one sample of a study of beta chain features in type 1 diabetes. Here immunoSEQ multiplex PCR was the method, and the copy in TCRdb shows in-frame clones only, minus some. The table records more than 250,000 clones, approximately 24% of them present only once. The sample taken for sequencing was naive CD4+ T cells from blood. All receptors come from a woman aged 25 to 45 with type 1 diabetes. CDR3s include the opening cysteine and the closing phenylalanine or tryptophan. A D gene is named only where the DNA matches it firmly. Clone size, where shown, is once, few, many, or a class for clones that have expanded.

TRBJ1-4 TRBV7-9 NA NA CASSFTGLEQGLREKLFF TGTGCCAGCAGCTTTACGGGGTTGGAACAGGGTCTGAGAGAAAAACTGTTTTTT
TRBJ1-5 TRBV29-1 TRBD1 NA CSVAGQGNQPQHF TGCAGCGTTGCCGGACAGGGCAATCAGCCCCAGCATTTT
TRBJ1-1 TRBV9 NA NA CASSRQGIGTEAFF TGTGCCAGCAGCAGGCAGGGGATTGGCACTGAAGCTTTCTTT
TRBJ1-2 TRBV2 NA NA CASSERIGGYTF TGTGCCAGCAGTGAGAGGATCGGCGGCTACACCTTC
TRBJ1-5 TRBV27 NA NA CASSPGQIRYSNQPQHF TGTGCCAGCAGTCCCGGACAGATTCGATATAGCAATCAGCCCCAGCATTTT
TRBJ1-1 TRBV5-1 TRBD1 NA CASSLMGQPGEAFF TGCGCCAGCAGCTTGATGGGACAGCCTGGAGAAGCTTTCTTT
TRBJ2-7 TRBV5-4 NA NA CASSPDRTSINEQYF TGTGCCAGCAGCCCAGACAGGACAAGCATCAACGAGCAGTACTTC
TRBJ2-3 TRBV28 TRBD1 NA CASPPPDRGFATDTQYF TGTGCCTCACCCCCCCCGGACAGGGGTTTCGCCACAGATACGCAGTATTTT
TRBJ2-2 TRBV19 TRBD1 NA CASSLGQGATGELFF TGTGCCAGTAGTCTGGGACAGGGGGCAACCGGGGAGCTGTTTTTT
TRBJ1-2 TRBV7-2 NA NA CASSLVAGQPYGYTF TGTGCCAGCAGCTTAGTTGCTGGACAGCCTTATGGCTACACCTTC
TRBJ2-5 TRBV20-1 NA NA CSAFRETQYF TGCAGTGCATTCCGGGAGACCCAGTACTTC
TRBJ1-2 TRBV4-1 TRBD1 NA CASSHSDRRYTF TGCGCCAGCAGCCACTCGGACAGGCGTTACACCTTC
TRBJ2-7 TRBV15 NA NA CATSRGGSYEQYF TGTGCCACCAGCCGTGGAGGGTCCTACGAGCAGTACTTC
TRBJ1-2 TRBV9 NA few CASSPQSRLNYGYTF TGTGCCAGCAGCCCCCAGAGCAGACTAAACTATGGCTACACCTTC
TRBJ2-7 TRBV7-9 TRBD1 few CASSLQGESYEQYF TGTGCCAGCAGCTTACAGGGGGAGTCCTACGAGCAGTACTTC
TRBJ2-1 TRBV5-1 NA few CASSLVLSSYNEQFF TGCGCCAGCAGCTTGGTGCTAAGCTCCTACAATGAGCAGTTCTTC
TRBJ2-1 TRBV7-3 NA NA CASSSPKGNNEQFF TGTGCCAGCAGCTCCCCTAAGGGGAACAATGAGCAGTTCTTC
TRBJ2-1 TRBV6-4 TRBD1 NA CASSDEGASSYNEQFF TGTGCCAGCAGTGACGAGGGGGCCAGCTCCTACAATGAGCAGTTCTTC
TRBJ2-5 TRBV11-2 TRBD2 NA CASSVGTSGIKETQYF TGTGCCAGCAGCGTCGGGACTAGCGGGATTAAAGAGACCCAGTACTTC
TRBJ1-5 TRBV29-1 TRBD1 NA CSVLGQGWDQPQHF TGCAGCGTTCTGGGACAGGGCTGGGATCAGCCCCAGCATTTT
TRBJ1-2 TRBV19 TRBD1 NA CASSPYTGVGGYTF TGTGCCAGTAGTCCCTACACAGGGGTAGGCGGCTACACCTTC
TRBJ2-4 TRBV6-4 NA few CASSDQQGNIQYF TGTGCCAGCAGTGACCAACAGGGAAACATTCAGTACTTC
TRBJ2-2 TRBV7-3 NA few CASSPSVTNTGELFF TGTGCCAGCAGCCCGTCAGTGACGAACACCGGGGAGCTGTTTTTT
TRBJ2-1 TRBV11-2 TRBD2 NA CASSASGRAVTYNEQFF TGTGCCAGCAGCGCTAGCGGGAGGGCCGTGACCTACAATGAGCAGTTCTTC
TRBJ2-5 TRBV19 TRBD1 NA CASSGQGRETQYF TGTGCCAGTTCGGGACAGGGTCGTGAGACCCAGTACTTC
TRBJ1-2 TRBV9 NA NA CASSAQGNYGYTF TGTGCCAGCAGCGCCCAGGGGAACTATGGCTACACCTTC
TRBJ2-7 TRBV4-1 TRBD2 NA CASSQTGTSSYEQYF TGCGCCAGCAGCCAAACCGGGACTAGCTCCTACGAGCAGTACTTC
TRBJ1-1 TRBV9 NA few CASSVASGMNTEAFF TGTGCCAGCAGCGTAGCTTCAGGGATGAACACTGAAGCTTTCTTT
TRBJ1-1 TRBV11-1 NA NA CASSLQQANTEAFF TGTGCCAGCAGCTTACAACAGGCGAACACTGAAGCTTTCTTT
TRBJ1-5 TRBV18 TRBD1 NA CASSSDRVRNQPQHF TGTGCCAGCTCATCGGACAGGGTGCGGAATCAGCCCCAGCATTTT
TRBJ1-5 TRBV19 NA NA CASNQGPVEPQHF TGTGCCAGTAACCAGGGTCCCGTAGAGCCCCAGCATTTT
TRBJ2-1 TRBV14 TRBD2 NA CASSQGWLAAYNEQFF TGTGCCAGCAGCCAAGGGTGGCTAGCGGCGTACAATGAGCAGTTCTTC
TRBJ2-1 TRBV7-9 NA NA CASSLRQLNNEQFF TGTGCCAGCAGCCTTAGACAGCTCAACAATGAGCAGTTCTTC
TRBJ1-2 TRBV18 TRBD1 NA CASSPGTANYGYTF TGTGCCAGCTCACCGGGGACAGCTAACTATGGCTACACCTTC
TRBJ1-2 TRBV30 TRBD1 NA CAWSPSYLVRGRVGYTF TGTGCCTGGAGTCCCTCTTACCTCGTCAGGGGGCGTGTTGGCTACACCTTC
TRBJ1-2 TRBV9 NA few CASSVVPGRTNYGYTF TGTGCCAGCAGCGTAGTCCCGGGTCGGACTAACTATGGCTACACCTTC
TRBJ1-5 TRBV19 NA NA CASSIPTGRNQPQHF TGTGCCAGTAGTATTCCAACAGGACGGAATCAGCCCCAGCATTTT
TRBJ2-7 TRBV7-2 TRBD2 NA CASSLPGGLSPYEQYF TGTGCCAGCAGCTTGCCGGGAGGGCTATCGCCCTACGAGCAGTACTTC
TRBJ2-1 TRBV5-1 TRBD2 NA CASSLGPTSGYNEQFF TGCGCCAGCAGCTTGGGCCCGACTAGCGGCTACAATGAGCAGTTCTTC
TRBJ2-7 TRBV7-9 TRBD1 NA CASSEGQGRGQYF TGTGCCAGCAGCGAGGGACAGGGGAGGGGGCAGTACTTC
TRBJ2-5 TRBV6-5 NA NA CASSYSRERETQYF TGTGCCAGCAGTTACTCTCGGGAGAGGGAGACCCAGTACTTC
TRBJ2-2 TRBV6-5 NA NA CASRNGRLTGELFF TGTGCCAGCAGGAACGGGAGACTTACCGGGGAGCTGTTTTTT
TRBJ1-5 TRBV4-1 NA few CASSQAGQTINQPQHF TGCGCCAGCAGCCAAGCGGGACAAACAATCAATCAGCCCCAGCATTTT
TRBJ2-7 TRBV9 TRBD2 few CASSVSSGIGEQYF TGTGCCAGCAGCGTCAGTAGCGGGATAGGGGAGCAGTACTTC
TRBJ2-3 TRBV25-1 NA few CASSDAGYFADF TGTGCCAGCAGTGATGCGGGTTACTTCGCGGATTTT
TRBJ1-1 TRBV20-1 NA NA CSAGNTEAFF TGCAGTGCCGGGAACACTGAAGCTTTCTTT
TRBJ2-7 TRBV19 TRBD1 NA CASSMGQYEQYF TGTGCCAGTAGTATGGGACAGTACGAGCAGTACTTC
TRBJ2-5 TRBV19 NA NA CASREGRTQYF TGTGCCAGTAGAGAGGGTAGGACCCAGTACTTC
TRBJ2-3 TRBV2 TRBD2 few CASSDGLAGTDTQYF TGTGCCAGCAGTGATGGACTAGCAGGCACAGATACGCAGTATTTT
TRBJ1-1 TRBV29-1 NA few CSVKGRVGTEAFF TGCAGCGTTAAGGGGAGGGTGGGCACTGAAGCTTTCTTT
TRBJ2-7 TRBV29-1 NA few CSVASSGYEQYF TGCAGCGTTGCCTCCTCAGGTTACGAGCAGTACTTC
TRBJ2-7 TRBV27 NA NA CATRDFEYEQYF TGTGCCACCCGGGACTTCGAATACGAGCAGTACTTC
TRBJ1-1 TRBV15 NA few CATSSTPAGLGTEAFF TGTGCCACCAGCTCTACCCCCGCAGGGTTGGGGACTGAAGCTTTCTTT
TRBJ1-5 TRBV4-1 TRBD1 NA CASSKMGDRASQPQHF TGCGCCAGCAGCAAAATGGGGGACAGGGCTTCGCAGCCCCAGCATTTT
TRBJ2-7 TRBV25-1 NA NA CASSELGGGPYEQYF TGTGCCAGCAGTGAATTGGGGGGAGGACCCTACGAGCAGTACTTC